The entry that follows covers one T cell receptor (beta chain) sequence. Here immunoSEQ multiplex PCR was the method, and the copy in TCRdb shows in-frame clones only, minus some. Of approximately 57,000 clones in the sample, under 90% are singletons; the top ten hold approximately 4.5%. From germline, CDR1 is LNHNV and CDR2 YYDKDF (reference sequence). With 8 bases clipped from V and 0 bases from J, the junction kept 7 bases outside the gene matches. CDR3 length: 15 amino acids. These data belong to a study of blood T cell repertoires in COVID-19. This TCR derives from a man aged 40-50 years with active COVID-19. The chain links TRBV15 to TRBJ2-7, with 10 bases that match TRBD2. Sequencing used peripheral blood. The CDR3 sequence is CATSNLAGDSYEQYF. For the CDR3, the DNA is TGTGCCACCTCGAATCTAGCGGGAGACTCCTACGAGCAGTACTTC. Complete variable domain (other parts from reference TRBV15 and TRBJ2-7): DAMVIQNPRYQVTQFGKPVTLSCSQTLNHNVMYWYQQKSSQAPKLLFHYYDKDFNNEADTPDNFQSRRPNTSFCFLDIRSPGLGDTAMYLCATSNLAGDSYEQYFGPGTRLTVT.